The entry below describes one TCR beta chain. Original methodology: Using reference gene primer amplification, nucleated cell counts were estimated. TCRdb's table, derived via immunoSEQ multiplex PCR, lists solely in-frame clones and lacks some. V, J and clone size derive from that table, while D and trimming were established from the DNA sequence. The table includes about 120,000 clones, more than 75% detected once. This entry belongs to a study of blood T cell repertoires in COVID-19. For the study at large: COVID-19 samples from acute and convalescent phases originated in the United States, Italy and Spain. The cDNA or gDNA used as material had been derived from T cells, B-cell-depleted T cells, or PBMCs.

Sample: peripheral blood. The TCR originated in a man aged 55 to 70 with acute or convalescent COVID-19.

This CDR3 is CASSPREGYNSPLHF. The CDR3 DNA reads TGTGCCAGCAGCCCCAGGGAGGGCTATAATTCACCCCTCCACTTT. J is TRBJ1-6 and V is TRBV9; tentatively, D is TRBD1 (5 bases). From germline, CDR1 is SGDLS and CDR2 YYNGEE. This CDR3 contains 15 residues. V was shortened by 4 bases and J by 3 bases, with 11 bases between the two germline ends.